The clone carrying this TCR beta chain has only one observation. The data stem from a study of OX40 agonist ivuxolimab in advanced cancers. With 0 bases clipped from V and 2 bases from J, the junction kept 9 bases outside the gene matches. The germline CDR1 and CDR2 sequences are SGHNT and YYREEE (reference sequence). CDR3 length: 18 amino acids. Clones were sequenced by immunoSEQ multiplex PCR, and TCRdb holds only the in-frame ones, with some missing. The table includes 60,000 to 85,000 clones, 77% detected once. Source: CD4+ or CD8+ T cells sorted from blood, taken in a trial of the OX40 agonist ivuxolimab. The source is an adult with an advanced solid tumor such as melanoma, head and neck, liver or kidney cancer. The chain carries TRBV5-4 and TRBJ2-3; 10 bases map to TRBD2. CDR3 protein: CASSLALIAGGLTDTQYF. DNA for the CDR3: TGTGCCAGCAGCTTGGCCCTAATAGCGGGGGGCCTCACAGATACGCAGTATTTT. Filled out from reference TRBV5-4 and TRBJ2-3, the complete variable domain reads ETGVTQSPTHLIKTRGQQVTLRCSSQSGHNTVSWYQQALGQGPQFIFQYYREEENGRGNFPPRFSGLQFPNYSSELNVNALELDDSALYLCASSLALIAGGLTDTQYFGPGTRLTVL.